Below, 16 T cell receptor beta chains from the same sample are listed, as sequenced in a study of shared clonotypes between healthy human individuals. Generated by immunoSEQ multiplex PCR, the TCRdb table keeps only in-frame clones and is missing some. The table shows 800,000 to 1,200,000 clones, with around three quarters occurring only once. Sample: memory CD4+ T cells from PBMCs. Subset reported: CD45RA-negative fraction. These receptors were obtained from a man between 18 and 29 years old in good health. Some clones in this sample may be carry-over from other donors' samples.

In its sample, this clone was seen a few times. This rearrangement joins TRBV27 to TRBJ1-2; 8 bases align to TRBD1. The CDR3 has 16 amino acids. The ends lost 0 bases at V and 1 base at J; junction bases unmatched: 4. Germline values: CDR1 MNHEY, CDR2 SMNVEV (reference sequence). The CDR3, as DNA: TGTGCCAGCAGTTTATCTGGGACAGGCCTTAACTATGGCTACACCTTC. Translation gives CASSLSGTGLNYGYTF.

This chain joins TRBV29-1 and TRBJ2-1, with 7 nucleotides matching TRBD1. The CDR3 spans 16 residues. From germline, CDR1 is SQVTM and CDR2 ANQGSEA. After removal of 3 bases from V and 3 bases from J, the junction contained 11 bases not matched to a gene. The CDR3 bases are TGCAGCGTTGAGTTGGGCCAGGGGGATGTCTACAATGAGCAGTTCTTC. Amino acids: CSVELGQGDVYNEQFF.

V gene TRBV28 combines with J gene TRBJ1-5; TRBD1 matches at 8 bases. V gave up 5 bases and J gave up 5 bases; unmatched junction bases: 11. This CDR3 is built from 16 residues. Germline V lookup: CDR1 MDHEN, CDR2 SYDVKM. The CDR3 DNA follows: TGTGCCAGCAGTCGAGGAGGTCAGGGGGCTTATCAGCCCCAGCATTTT. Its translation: CASSRGGQGAYQPQHF.

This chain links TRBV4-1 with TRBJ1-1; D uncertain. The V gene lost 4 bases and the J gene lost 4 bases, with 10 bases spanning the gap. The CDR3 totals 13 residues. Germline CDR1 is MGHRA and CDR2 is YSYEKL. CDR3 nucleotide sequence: TGCGCCAGCAGCCTTGGGGAATTCACTGAAGCTTTCTTT. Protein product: CASSLGEFTEAFF.

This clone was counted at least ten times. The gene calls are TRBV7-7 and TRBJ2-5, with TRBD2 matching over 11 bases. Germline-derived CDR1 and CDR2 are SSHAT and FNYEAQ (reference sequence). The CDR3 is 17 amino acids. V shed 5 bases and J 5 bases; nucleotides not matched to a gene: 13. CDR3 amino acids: CASSASPTSGSWETQYF. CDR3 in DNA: TGTGCCAGCAGCGCCTCTCCCACTAGCGGGAGTTGGGAGACCCAGTACTTC. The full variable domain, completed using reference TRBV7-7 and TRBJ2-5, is GAGVSQSPRYKVTKRGQDVTLRCDPISSHATLYWYQQALGQGPEFLTYFNYEAQPDKSGLPSDRFSAERPEGSISTLTIQRTEQRDSAMYRCASSASPTSGSWETQYFGPGTRLLVL.

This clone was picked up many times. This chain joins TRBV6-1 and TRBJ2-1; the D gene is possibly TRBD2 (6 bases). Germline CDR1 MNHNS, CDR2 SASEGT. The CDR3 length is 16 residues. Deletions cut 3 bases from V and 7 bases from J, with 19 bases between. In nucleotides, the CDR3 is TGTGCCAGCAGTGAGTTTCCGGAGGAGGGGTGGAATGAGCAGTTCTTC. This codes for CASSEFPEEGWNEQFF.

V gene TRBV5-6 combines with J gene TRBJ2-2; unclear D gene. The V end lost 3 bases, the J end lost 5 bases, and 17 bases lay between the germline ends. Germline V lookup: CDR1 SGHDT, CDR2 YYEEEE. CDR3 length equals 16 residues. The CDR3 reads CASSYVLGSDTGELFF. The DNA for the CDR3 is TGTGCCAGCAGCTACGTTTTGGGGTCGGATACCGGGGAGCTGTTTTTT.

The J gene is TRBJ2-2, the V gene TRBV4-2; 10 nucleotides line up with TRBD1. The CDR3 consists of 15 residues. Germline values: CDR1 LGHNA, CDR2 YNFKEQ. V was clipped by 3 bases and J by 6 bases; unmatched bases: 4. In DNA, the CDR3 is TGTGCCAGCAGCCAGGCCGGGACAGGGGCCGGGGAGCTGTTTTTT. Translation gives CASSQAGTGAGELFF.

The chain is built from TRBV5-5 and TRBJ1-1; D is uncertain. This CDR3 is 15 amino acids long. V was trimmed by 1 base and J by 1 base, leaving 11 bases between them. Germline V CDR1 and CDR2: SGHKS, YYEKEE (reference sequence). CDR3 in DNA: TGTGCCAGCAGCTTGTGGCTCACAGCGAACACTGAAGCTTTCTTT. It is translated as CASSLWLTANTEAFF.

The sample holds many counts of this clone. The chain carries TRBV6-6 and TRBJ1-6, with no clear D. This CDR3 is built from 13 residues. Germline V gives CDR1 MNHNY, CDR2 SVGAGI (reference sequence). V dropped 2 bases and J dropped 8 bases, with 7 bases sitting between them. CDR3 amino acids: CASSYERDSPLHF. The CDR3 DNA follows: TGTGCCAGCAGTTACGAAAGGGATTCACCCCTCCACTTT.

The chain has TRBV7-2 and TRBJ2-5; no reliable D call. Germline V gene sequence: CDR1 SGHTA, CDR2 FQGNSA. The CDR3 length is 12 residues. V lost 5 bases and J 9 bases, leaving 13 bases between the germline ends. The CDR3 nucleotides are TGTGCCAGCAGCCCCCGGGCTACGGCCCAGTACTTC. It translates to CASSPRATAQYF.

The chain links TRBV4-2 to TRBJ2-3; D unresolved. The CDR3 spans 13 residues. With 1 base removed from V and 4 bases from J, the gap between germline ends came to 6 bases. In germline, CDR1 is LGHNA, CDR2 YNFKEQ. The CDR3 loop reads CASSQVSSDTQYF. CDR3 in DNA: TGTGCCAGCAGCCAAGTGTCTTCAGATACGCAGTATTTT.

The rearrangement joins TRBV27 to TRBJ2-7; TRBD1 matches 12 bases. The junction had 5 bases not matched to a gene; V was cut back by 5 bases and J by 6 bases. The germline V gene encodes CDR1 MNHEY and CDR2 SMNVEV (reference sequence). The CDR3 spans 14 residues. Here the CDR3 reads CASSSWDRGREQYF. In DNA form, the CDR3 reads TGTGCCAGCAGTAGCTGGGACAGGGGGCGCGAGCAGTACTTC.

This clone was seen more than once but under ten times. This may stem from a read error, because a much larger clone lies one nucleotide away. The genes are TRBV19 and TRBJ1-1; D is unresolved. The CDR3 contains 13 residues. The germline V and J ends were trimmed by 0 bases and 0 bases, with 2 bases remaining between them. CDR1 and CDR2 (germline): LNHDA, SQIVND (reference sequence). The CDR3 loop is CASSIEVNTEAFF. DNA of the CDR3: TGTGCCAGTAGTATAGAGGTGAACACTGAAGCTTTCTTT.

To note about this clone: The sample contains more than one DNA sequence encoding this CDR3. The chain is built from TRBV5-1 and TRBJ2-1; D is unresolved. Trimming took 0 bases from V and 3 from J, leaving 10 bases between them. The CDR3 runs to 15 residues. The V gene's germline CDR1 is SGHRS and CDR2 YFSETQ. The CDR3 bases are TGCGCCAGCAGCTTGGACGGTACCGACTACAATGAGCAGTTCTTC. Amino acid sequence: CASSLDGTDYNEQFF.

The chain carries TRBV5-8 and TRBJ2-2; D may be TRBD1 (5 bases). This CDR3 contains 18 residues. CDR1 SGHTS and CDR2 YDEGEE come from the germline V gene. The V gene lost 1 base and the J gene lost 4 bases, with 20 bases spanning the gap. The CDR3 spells CASSLRFAGHFGTGELFF. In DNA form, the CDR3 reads TGTGCCAGCAGCTTGCGCTTCGCAGGGCATTTTGGCACCGGGGAGCTGTTTTTT.